These 3 T cell receptor beta chains were all obtained from the same sample, sequenced in a study of cytomegalovirus exposure and HLA in healthy donors. It was with 60 Vbeta and 13 Jbeta primers that the PCR ran. Repertoires were generated with immunoSEQ multiplex PCR, while TCRdb's copy carries only in-frame clones and drops some. The table includes hundreds of thousands of clones, 82% detected once. Sequenced material: PBMCs. The receptors derive from a middle-aged man in good health and CMV-seropositive.

V and J are TRBV4-2 and TRBJ2-5; 7 bases align to TRBD1. Germline trimming cut 1 base from V and 5 bases from J; bases unmatched to any gene: 7. Looked up from germline, CDR1 is LGHNA and CDR2 is YNFKEQ. The CDR3 is 15 amino acids. The CDR3 spells CASSQGDRDSETQYF. DNA for the CDR3: TGTGCCAGCAGCCAAGGAGACAGGGATTCCGAGACCCAGTACTTC.

There are a few counts of this clone. The rearrangement joins TRBV25-1 to TRBJ1-5; 7 bases align to TRBD1. The CDR3 contains 12 residues. The germline V gene has CDR1 MGHDK and CDR2 SYGVNS. The J segment lost 7 bases and the V segment lost 6 bases, leaving 3 bases of the junction unmatched. The CDR3 DNA sequence: TGTGCCAGCAGCAGGACAGGCCAGCCCCAGCATTTT. Translation gives CASSRTGQPQHF. The whole variable domain, remainder taken from reference TRBV25-1 and TRBJ1-5, is EADIYQTPRYLVIGTGKKITLECSQTMGHDKMYWYQQDPGMELHLIHYSYGVNSTEKGDLSSESTVSRIRTEHFPLTLESARPSHTSQYLCASSRTGQPQHFGDGTRLSIL.

The V and J genes are TRBV30 and TRBJ1-1, with 8 bases matching TRBD1. Losses at the gene ends were 4 bases for V and 4 bases for J; bases not matched to a gene: 8. CDR3 length equals 14 residues. Germline lookup yields CDR1 GTSNPN and CDR2 SVGIG (reference sequence). The CDR3 protein is CAWMPGGYGTEAFF. The CDR3 DNA is TGTGCCTGGATGCCAGGGGGCTATGGCACTGAAGCTTTCTTT.